The next 29 T cell receptor beta chains were all read from a single sample in a study of T cells in Graves' hyperthyroidism and ophthalmopathy. The CDR3 regions of TCR beta were amplified from RNA transcripts. Researchers ran a first-round RT-PCR on the TCR CDR3 using the HTBI primer set. TCRdb independently ran MiXCR on the multiplex PCR reads; one entry per CDR3 protein. The sample gives 300,000 to 450,000 distinct CDR3 sequences, about 14% of which show up once; about 18% is in the top ten. Material: blood. The source of these receptors is a woman younger than 45 with Graves' ophthalmopathy.

This clonotype occurred a few times. An end of the junction differs from the germline gene, which may be a read error. The V gene is TRBV12-3 or TRBV12-4, the J gene TRBJ1-3; D not certain. This CDR3 spans 12 amino acids. The CDR3 sequence: CAGSFIGNTIYF. The CDR3 nucleotides read TGTGCCGGCAGTTTCATTGGGAACACCATATATTTT.

This clonotype was found many times. V gene TRBV11-3 combines with J gene TRBJ2-1; 9 positions match TRBD2. V was pared by 5 bases and J by 8 bases, with 13 bases of the junction left unmatched. Germline CDR1 and CDR2: SGHNT and YENEEA. CDR3 length: 16 residues. This CDR3 is CASSLLSGGAFYEQFF. The CDR3 DNA follows: TGTGCCAGCAGCCTACTTAGCGGGGGTGCCTTCTATGAGCAGTTCTTC.

The chain is built from TRBV19 and TRBJ1-1, with TRBD1 as a possible D gene (5 bases). The germline V and J ends were trimmed by 0 bases and 5 bases, with 13 bases remaining between them. The CDR3 consists of 15 residues. The germline V gene encodes CDR1 LNHDA and CDR2 SQIVND (reference sequence). CDR3 loop: CASSIDTRGATEAFF. DNA of the CDR3: TGTGCCAGTAGTATAGATACTCGAGGGGCGACTGAAGCTTTCTTT.

The chain uses TRBV20-1 and TRBJ1-5, with 8 nucleotides matching TRBD1. Losses at the gene ends were 7 bases for V and 0 bases for J; bases not matched to a gene: 11. The CDR3 is made up of 16 amino acids. Germline values: CDR1 DFQATT, CDR2 SNEGSKA (reference sequence). CDR3 sequence reads: CSDGTGGVYSNQPQHF. DNA for the CDR3: TGCAGTGACGGGACAGGAGGGGTATATAGCAATCAGCCCCAGCATTTT.

This clonotype was counted ten times or more. The rearrangement uses TRBV5-1 and TRBJ1-1; 7 positions match TRBD1. This CDR3 has 15 amino acids. Germline CDR1 SGHRS, CDR2 YFSETQ. V was pared by 4 bases and J by 7 bases, with 13 bases of the junction left unmatched. The CDR3 sequence: CASSRPSGQKNEAFF. The CDR3 nucleotides read TGCGCCAGCAGCCGACCGTCGGGACAGAAAAATGAAGCTTTCTTT.

With respect to this clonotype: It may be a read error: a sequence one base away is much more abundant. The chain links TRBV12-3 or TRBV12-4 to TRBJ2-5; tentatively, D is TRBD1 or TRBD2 (5 bases each). The CDR3 is 14 amino acids. The ends were cut back, 3 bases at V and 2 bases at J, with 10 bases in the middle. The DNA for the CDR3 is TGTGCCAGCAGTTTTAACAGGAGGCAAGAGACCCAGTACTTC. Protein product: CASSFNRRQETQYF.

This clonotype was recorded at least ten times. The chain uses TRBV12-3 or TRBV12-4 and TRBJ2-2; TRBD1 matches at 7 bases. CDR3 size: 15 residues. The V gene end was trimmed by 3 bases and the J gene end by 4 bases; junction bases not matched to a gene: 5. This CDR3 is CASSFQAGGTGELFF. The CDR3 DNA follows: TGTGCCAGCAGTTTTCAGGCAGGGGGCACCGGGGAGCTGTTTTTT.

This clonotype was seen many times. The V and J genes are TRBV6-1 and TRBJ2-1; tentatively, D is TRBD1 or TRBD2 (5 bases each). This CDR3 is 16 amino acids long. V lost 1 base and J 3 bases, leaving 13 bases between the germline ends. The germline V gene has CDR1 MNHNS and CDR2 SASEGT. The CDR3 here is CASSEDSGGNYNEQFF. The CDR3 nucleotides read TGTGCCAGCAGTGAAGACTCTGGGGGAAACTACAATGAGCAGTTCTTC.

This clonotype was counted many times. The chain joins TRBV3-1 to TRBJ2-7, with D tentatively TRBD1 (7 bases). V was pared by 8 bases and J by 1 base, with 18 bases between. Germline CDR1 is LGHDT and CDR2 is YNNKEL (reference sequence). The CDR3 totals 15 residues. The CDR3: CASQWRGRGSYEQYF. The CDR3 nucleotides read TGTGCCAGCCAATGGAGGGGGCGCGGGTCCTACGAGCAGTACTTC.

Many counts were recorded for this clonotype. The chain is built from TRBV5-1 and TRBJ2-7, with a tentative D call TRBD1 (5 bases). CDR1 and CDR2 (germline): SGHRS, YFSETQ. The CDR3 totals 16 residues. V lost 5 bases and J 5 bases, leaving 23 bases between the germline ends. CDR3 nucleotide sequence: TGCGCCAGCAGTAGGGCTGGGCAGGGCTTTTCGCACGAGCAGTACTTC. Its protein is CASSRAGQGFSHEQYF.

This clonotype was observed at least ten times. The gene calls are TRBV7-6 and TRBJ2-5; perhaps TRBD1 as D (5 bases). V was trimmed by 0 bases and J by 4 bases, leaving 9 bases between them. Germline lookup yields CDR1 SGHVS and CDR2 FNYEAQ. This CDR3 comprises 14 residues. The CDR3 nucleotides read TGTGCCAGCAGCTTAGCAACAGGCCCAGAGACCCAGTACTTC. Translated, it gives CASSLATGPETQYF.

This clonotype has ten or more counts. The chain is built from TRBV12-3 or TRBV12-4 and TRBJ1-2; no clear D gene. The CDR3 extends over 13 amino acids. V was trimmed by 3 bases and J by 7 bases, leaving 12 bases between them. The CDR3 sequence: CASSFWVMSGYTF. In DNA form, the CDR3 reads TGTGCCAGCAGTTTTTGGGTTATGAGTGGCTACACCTTC.

This clonotype was seen repeatedly, ten times or more. The chain has TRBV12-3 or TRBV12-4 and TRBJ2-3, with D unresolved. Trimming removed 5 bases at V and 0 bases at J, with 6 bases between. The CDR3 covers 13 residues. CDR3 DNA sequence: TGTGCCAGCAGTGGTAAGAGCACAGATACGCAGTATTTT. Protein: CASSGKSTDTQYF.

This clonotype occurred many times. V usage is TRBV5-1 and J usage is TRBJ2-1; 7 bases fit TRBD1. Per germline, CDR1 SGHRS and CDR2 YFSETQ. The CDR3 totals 14 residues. V lost 4 bases and J lost 7; bases outside the gene matches: 8. CDR3: CASSRGPGGNEQFF. The CDR3 DNA follows: TGCGCCAGCAGCCGTGGACCAGGGGGAAATGAGCAGTTCTTC.

This clonotype has ten or more counts. V is TRBV7-2 and J is TRBJ2-4; 12 bases are a match to TRBD1. This CDR3 has 18 residues. Germline V gene sequence: CDR1 SGHTA, CDR2 FQGNSA. Germline trimming cut 6 bases from V and 0 bases from J; bases unmatched to any gene: 9. CDR3 loop: CASSAGTGGNLAKNIQYF. Written as DNA, the CDR3 is TGTGCCAGCAGTGCGGGGACAGGGGGCAACCTAGCCAAAAACATTCAGTACTTC.

The chain has TRBV18 and TRBJ2-7, with 10 bases lining up with TRBD1. With V trimmed by 5 bases and J by 5 bases, 6 bases remained unmatched. The CDR3 has 14 amino acids. Germline-derived CDR1 and CDR2 are KGHSH and LQKENI. DNA of the CDR3: TGTGCCAGCTCAAGGACAGGGGGTTCCCACGAGCAGTACTTC. This codes for CASSRTGGSHEQYF. Variable domain in full (rest from reference TRBV18 and TRBJ2-7): NAGVMQNPRHLVRRRGQEARLRCSPMKGHSHVYWYRQLPEEGLKFMVYLQKENIIDESGMPKERFSAEFPKEGPSILRIQQVVRGDSAAYFCASSRTGGSHEQYFGPGTRLTVT.

This chain uses TRBV28 with TRBJ2-6; D is possibly TRBD2 (5 bases). This CDR3 spans 16 amino acids. V was shortened by 1 base and J by 7 bases, with 14 bases between the two germline ends. CDR1 is MDHEN, CDR2 SYDVKM, per germline. DNA for the CDR3: TGTGCCAGCAGTTTATCCTCGGGGTCGAGTGCCAACGTCCTGACTTTC. It specifies CASSLSSGSSANVLTF.

This clonotype occurred many times. This rearrangement joins TRBV28 to TRBJ2-2; D uncertain. The germline V and J ends were trimmed by 3 bases and 5 bases, with 10 bases remaining between them. CDR3 length: 14 amino acids. Germline CDR1 MDHEN, CDR2 SYDVKM. CDR3 loop: CASSFVLGTGELFF. The DNA for the CDR3 is TGTGCCAGCAGTTTCGTTCTTGGGACCGGGGAGCTGTTTTTT.

The table lists this clonotype with many counts. The gene calls are TRBV11-2 and TRBJ1-2, with 7 bases identical to TRBD1. The germline CDR1 and CDR2 sequences are SGHAT and FQNNGV. Trimming took 5 bases from V and 6 from J; bases not matched to a gene: 9. The CDR3 has 14 residues. The CDR3 coding sequence is TGTGCCAGCAGCCTTGTCGACAGGGCCCATGGCTACACCTTC. As protein: CASSLVDRAHGYTF.

This chain joins TRBV9 and TRBJ2-7; TRBD1 aligns across 7 bases. The V gene's germline CDR1 is SGDLS and CDR2 YYNGEE. Trimming removed 3 bases from V and 0 bases from J; junction bases left unmatched: 6. The CDR3 loop spans 15 amino acids. The CDR3 region has the DNA TGTGCCAGCAGCGCCCAGGGGGATAGCTCCTACGAGCAGTACTTC. It specifies CASSAQGDSSYEQYF.

The sample holds many counts of this clonotype. V usage is TRBV28 and J usage is TRBJ1-4; TRBD1 might be the D (6 bases). The CDR3 runs 13 residues. The ends were cut back, 6 bases at V and 5 bases at J, with 10 bases in the middle. The germline V gene encodes CDR1 MDHEN and CDR2 SYDVKM. The CDR3 loop reads CASRTGLNEKLFF. The CDR3, as DNA: TGTGCCAGCAGGACAGGCTTGAATGAAAAACTGTTTTTT.

For this clonotype: The junction departs from germline at one end; a sequencing error may be responsible. The chain has TRBV7-3 and TRBJ1-5; 7 bases match TRBD1. This CDR3 has 16 residues. Per germline, CDR1 SGHTA and CDR2 FQGTGA. The CDR3 loop is CASTLEEGASNQPEHF. Written as DNA, the CDR3 is TGTGCCAGCACCCTCGAAGAGGGGGCCTCCAATCAGCCCGAGCATTTT.

This clonotype occurred many times. The CDR3 here is CASSLSRGTGVRNYGYTF. In nucleotides, the CDR3 is TGTGCCAGCAGCCTATCTCGGGGGACAGGGGTCCGTAACTATGGCTACACCTTC. The chain combines TRBV4-2 with TRBJ1-2, with TRBD1 identical over 10 bases. CDR3 size: 18 residues. V was pared by 4 bases and J by 1 base, with 12 bases of the junction left unmatched. Germline values: CDR1 LGHNA, CDR2 YNFKEQ.

The CDR3 DNA is TGCAGTGCGAGGGGCGTGGGGACTAGCGGGGGGGCTGAGGGCACAGATACGCAGTATTTT. Amino acids: CSARGVGTSGGAEGTDTQYF. V gene TRBV20-1 combines with J gene TRBJ2-3; TRBD2 aligns across 16 bases. The CDR3 consists of 20 residues. V gave up 6 bases and J gave up 1 base; unmatched junction bases: 16. Germline loops: CDR1 DFQATT, CDR2 SNEGSKA (reference sequence).

This chain links TRBV19 with TRBJ2-3, with D perhaps matching TRBD2 (6 bases). The CDR3 is made up of 15 amino acids. V was trimmed by 4 bases and J by 6 bases, leaving 17 bases between them. Germline V gene lookup returns CDR1 LNHDA and CDR2 SQIVND (reference sequence). The CDR3 is CASSTREMLRDTQYF. CDR3 in DNA: TGTGCCAGTAGTACCCGGGAGATGCTACGTGATACGCAGTATTTT.

This clonotype was observed at least ten times. The rearrangement joins TRBV6-5 to TRBJ2-7; D is possibly TRBD1 (6 bases). The V gene's germline CDR1 is MNHEY and CDR2 SVGAGI. The germline V and J ends were trimmed by 2 bases and 2 bases, with 13 bases remaining between them. This CDR3 is built from 15 residues. The CDR3 region is CASSYSRDKTYEQYF. In nucleotides, the CDR3 is TGTGCCAGCAGTTACAGTCGGGACAAGACCTACGAGCAGTACTTC.

Here the CDR3 reads CSARAPKTGELFF. The DNA of the CDR3 is TGCAGTGCTAGAGCCCCTAAAACCGGGGAGCTGTTTTTT. The chain is built from TRBV20-1 and TRBJ2-2; D not resolved. This CDR3 has 13 residues. Trimming left V 1 base short and J 5 bases short, with 8 bases between. Germline CDR1 and CDR2: DFQATT and SNEGSKA (reference sequence).

Comments on this clonotype: This may stem from a read error, because a much larger clone lies one nucleotide away. Lacking the conserved final phenylalanine or tryptophan, this CDR3 likely reflects a read error. The rearrangement uses TRBV11-2 and TRBJ2-1; D might be TRBD1 or TRBD2, each matching 6 bases. Germline V gene sequence: CDR1 SGHAT, CDR2 FQNNGV. The CDR3 is made up of 16 amino acids. The ends were cut back, 5 bases at V and 3 bases at J, with 17 bases in the middle. The CDR3 here is CASSPGGGDHYNEQFS. Written as DNA, the CDR3 is TGTGCCAGCAGCCCCGGGGGCGGGGACCACTACAATGAGCAGTTCTCC.

This clonotype appeared many times. This chain links TRBV7-9 with TRBJ2-7, with TRBD2 identical over 8 bases. This CDR3 is 15 amino acids long. V shed 5 bases and J 2 bases; nucleotides not matched to a gene: 8. CDR1 SEHNR and CDR2 FQNEAQ come from the germline V gene (reference sequence). The CDR3 sequence is CASSQRTSRPYEQYF. The CDR3 nucleotides read TGTGCCAGCAGCCAGCGGACTAGCAGACCCTACGAGCAGTACTTC.